Below, 22 T cell receptor beta chains from the same sample are listed, as sequenced in a study of monozygotic twins with cystic fibrosis. The assay was immunoSEQ multiplex PCR, and TCRdb's table has in-frame clones only and misses some. This sample has around 30,000 clones, with roughly 80% found just once. Sequenced input: blood. The receptors shown here come from a girl aged 2-15 years with cystic fibrosis.

V is TRBV5-1 and J is TRBJ1-1; the D is unclear. This CDR3 has 15 amino acids. Germline CDR1 is SGHRS and CDR2 is YFSETQ. The ends were cut back, 1 base at V and 0 bases at J, with 10 bases in the middle. CDR3: CASSLRAGMNTEAFF. CDR3 DNA sequence: TGCGCCAGCAGCTTGCGGGCGGGAATGAACACTGAAGCTTTCTTT.

The chain links TRBV30 to TRBJ1-2, with a possible D match to TRBD1 (5 bases). V was trimmed by 2 bases and J by 4 bases, leaving 11 bases between them. Germline CDR1 GTSNPN, CDR2 SVGIG (reference sequence). The CDR3 is 13 residues long. CDR3 bases: TGTGCCTGGAGTTTGGGGCAGGGCTATGGCTACACCTTC. This translates into CAWSLGQGYGYTF.

V gene TRBV5-5 combines with J gene TRBJ1-5; D ambiguous. Trimming shortened V by 1 base and J by 6 bases, and 8 bases separated the two germline ends. This CDR3 comprises 13 residues. The germline V gene encodes CDR1 SGHKS and CDR2 YYEKEE (reference sequence). The DNA for the CDR3 is TGTGCCAGCAGCTTGACGGGGAGTCAGCCCCAGCATTTT. Amino acids: CASSLTGSQPQHF.

V usage is TRBV7-2 and J usage is TRBJ1-1; D call uncertain. V lost 5 bases and J lost 0, with 7 bases in between. This CDR3 has 13 amino acids. Germline CDR1 and CDR2: SGHTA and FQGNSA. The CDR3 is CASSQDMNTEAFF. In DNA, the CDR3 is TGTGCCAGCAGCCAAGATATGAACACTGAAGCTTTCTTT. Complete variable domain (other parts from reference TRBV7-2 and TRBJ1-1): GAGVSQSPSNKVTEKGKDVELRCDPISGHTALYWYRQSLGQGLEFLIYFQGNSAPDKSGLPSDRFSAERTGGSVSTLTIQRTQQEDSAVYLCASSQDMNTEAFFGQGTRLTVV.

This chain uses TRBV7-6 with TRBJ1-5; TRBD1 aligns across 7 bases. CDR3 length: 15 residues. V dropped 5 bases and J dropped 2; count of bases not matched to a gene: 6. Germline V gene lookup returns CDR1 SGHVS and CDR2 FNYEAQ. CDR3 sequence reads: CASSPGGPGNQPQHF. As DNA, the CDR3 is TGTGCCAGCAGCCCAGGGGGTCCGGGCAATCAGCCCCAGCATTTT. The full variable domain, completed using reference TRBV7-6 and TRBJ1-5, is GAGVSQSPRYKVTKRGQDVALRCDPISGHVSLYWYRQALGQGPEFLTYFNYEAQQDKSGLPNDRFSAERPEGSISTLTIQRTEQRDSAMYRCASSPGGPGNQPQHFGDGTRLSIL.

This chain connects TRBV30 to TRBJ2-3, with TRBD2 as a possible D gene (6 bases). Germline loops: CDR1 GTSNPN, CDR2 SVGIG (reference sequence). V was pared by 3 bases and J by 1 base, with 8 bases between. This CDR3 spans 13 amino acids. This CDR3 is CAWRTGGTDTQYF. CDR3 nucleotides: TGTGCCTGGAGGACGGGGGGCACAGATACGCAGTATTTT.

This clone is a singleton in its sample. V and J are TRBV2 and TRBJ2-7; a weak D match, TRBD2 (5 bases). The CDR3 has 13 amino acids. V was clipped by 4 bases and J by 3 bases, with 10 bases between them. The germline gives CDR1 SNHLY, CDR2 FYNNEI. The CDR3 nucleotides read TGTGCCAGCAGTGGTGGGAGTGACTACGAGCAGTACTTC. It yields the protein CASSGGSDYEQYF. Full variable domain (outside the CDR3, taken from reference TRBV2 and TRBJ2-7): EPEVTQTPSHQVTQMGQEVILRCVPISNHLYFYWYRQILGQKVEFLVSFYNNEISEKSEIFDDQFSVERPDGSNFTLKIRSTKLEDSAMYFCASSGGSDYEQYFGPGTRLTVT.

The gene calls are TRBV19 and TRBJ1-5, with 7 bases lining up with TRBD1. The germline V gene has CDR1 LNHDA and CDR2 SQIVND (reference sequence). The CDR3 sequence is 16 residues long. The V gene end was trimmed by 3 bases and the J gene end by 5 bases; junction bases not matched to a gene: 10. The CDR3 sequence: CASSIRRAGGHQPQHF. The CDR3 DNA reads as TGTGCCAGTAGTATTCGTAGGGCAGGGGGTCATCAGCCCCAGCATTTT. Full variable domain (outside the CDR3, taken from reference TRBV19 and TRBJ1-5): DGGITQSPKYLFRKEGQNVTLSCEQNLNHDAMYWYRQDPGQGLRLIYYSQIVNDFQKGDIAEGYSVSREKKESFPLTVTSAQKNPTAFYLCASSIRRAGGHQPQHFGDGTRLSIL.

This chain connects TRBV27 to TRBJ2-1, with TRBD2 identical over 7 bases. Germline CDR1 is MNHEY and CDR2 is SMNVEV (reference sequence). This CDR3 region has 14 residues. V was pared by 7 bases and J by 9 bases, with 12 bases of the junction left unmatched. The CDR3 sequence: CASTLAGERGEQFF. The CDR3 DNA is TGTGCCAGCACCTTGGCGGGAGAAAGGGGTGAGCAGTTCTTC.

V gene TRBV27 combines with J gene TRBJ1-5, with D maybe TRBD1 (5 bases). This CDR3 has 15 amino acids. Trimming pared 6 bases from V and 4 bases from J, leaving 16 bases between. Germline values: CDR1 MNHEY, CDR2 SMNVEV (reference sequence). The CDR3 loop is CASRKIGDGNQPQHF. The CDR3 DNA is TGTGCCAGCAGGAAAATTGGGGACGGAAATCAGCCCCAGCATTTT.

V gene TRBV5-1 combines with J gene TRBJ2-1; 11 bases fit TRBD2. There are 14 residues in the CDR3. Germline V gene lookup returns CDR1 SGHRS and CDR2 YFSETQ. The trim removed 4 bases at V and 6 bases at J, leaving 3 bases unmatched. The CDR3 DNA reads TGCGCCAGCAGCCTTAGCGGGAGGGCCAATGAGCAGTTCTTC. Protein: CASSLSGRANEQFF. Full variable domain (outside the CDR3, taken from reference TRBV5-1 and TRBJ2-1): KAGVTQTPRYLIKTRGQQVTLSCSPISGHRSVSWYQQTPGQGLQFLFEYFSETQRNKGNFPGRFSGRQFSNSRSEMNVSTLELGDSALYLCASSLSGRANEQFFGPGTRLTVL.

This clone is judged medium-sized. This chain joins TRBV4-1 and TRBJ2-7; D possibly corresponds to TRBD2 (5 bases). V gave up 4 bases and J gave up 0 bases, with 13 bases separating them. Germline values: CDR1 MGHRA, CDR2 YSYEKL. This CDR3 region has 15 residues. As DNA, the CDR3 is TGCGCCAGCAGCCCCGGGAACTTAGGCTCCTACGAGCAGTACTTC. It translates to CASSPGNLGSYEQYF.

The rearrangement uses TRBV6-1 and TRBJ1-1, with D possibly matching TRBD1 (5 bases). The germline V gene encodes CDR1 MNHNS and CDR2 SASEGT. This CDR3 contains 15 residues. V was cut by 1 base and J by 5 bases, with 14 bases left in between. CDR3 sequence (DNA): TGTGCCAGCAGTGAAGTTGTGAGGGGTGGGACTGAAGCTTTCTTT. The encoded protein is CASSEVVRGGTEAFF.

This clone has only a few counts. The chain combines TRBV27 with TRBJ2-1; D might be TRBD1 (6 bases). Germline CDR1 is MNHEY and CDR2 is SMNVEV (reference sequence). Trimming pared 0 bases from V and 8 bases from J, leaving 14 bases between. This CDR3 comprises 15 residues. CDR3 residues: CASSLSIDRFHEQFF. Written as DNA, the CDR3 is TGTGCCAGCAGTTTATCGATTGACAGGTTCCATGAGCAGTTCTTC.

The chain uses TRBV27 and TRBJ2-5; 7 nucleotides agree with TRBD1. From germline, CDR1 is MNHEY and CDR2 SMNVEV (reference sequence). Trimming at V came to 4 bases and at J to 5 bases, leaving 7 bases not matched to a gene. This CDR3 is 14 amino acids long. The CDR3 sequence: CASSSVDRSETQYF. In nucleotides, the CDR3 is TGTGCCAGCAGTTCAGTGGACAGGTCTGAGACCCAGTACTTC.

The chain joins TRBV7-2 to TRBJ2-3; D remains unclear. From germline, CDR1 is SGHTA and CDR2 FQGNSA. The CDR3 contains 15 residues. The V end lost 1 base, the J end lost 6 bases, and 14 bases lay between the germline ends. CDR3 nucleotide sequence: TGTGCCAGCAGCTTAGAAATGGGTCTCATTGATACGCAGTATTTT. Protein product: CASSLEMGLIDTQYF.

The chain combines TRBV7-9 with TRBJ2-1; D gene uncertain. This CDR3 comprises 12 residues. Trimming stripped 0 bases from V and 7 bases from J, with 4 bases between. Germline V gene sequence: CDR1 SEHNR, CDR2 FQNEAQ (reference sequence). This chain's CDR3 is CASSLALNEQFF. In DNA form, the CDR3 reads TGTGCCAGCAGCTTAGCGCTAAATGAGCAGTTCTTC.

The V and J genes are TRBV2 and TRBJ2-2; weak D call: TRBD2 (5 bases). Per the germline V gene, CDR1 is SNHLY and CDR2 is FYNNEI. This CDR3 contains 17 residues. Trimming shortened V by 3 bases and J by 7 bases, and 21 bases separated the two germline ends. CDR3 nucleotide sequence: TGTGCCAGCAGTGATTCGTCGGAGGCCAGATCGATCGGGGAGCTGTTTTTT. The encoded protein is CASSDSSEARSIGELFF.

The chain is built from TRBV5-4 and TRBJ1-1; tentative D call: TRBD1 (6 bases). CDR1 SGHNT and CDR2 YYREEE come from the germline V gene (reference sequence). Trimming took off 2 bases at V and 3 bases at J, with 14 bases between the two ends. The CDR3 extends over 15 amino acids. CDR3 DNA: TGTGCCAGCAGCTTAGGGGGGCGTGGGGACACTGAAGCTTTCTTT. Its protein product is CASSLGGRGDTEAFF.

V usage is TRBV29-1 and J usage is TRBJ2-3; TRBD2 matches 12 bases. The V gene's germline CDR1 is SQVTM and CDR2 ANQGSEA. Germline trimming cut 3 bases from V and 4 bases from J; bases unmatched to any gene: 5. The CDR3 sequence is 15 residues long. This CDR3 reads CSVDRTSGTPDTQYF. CDR3 DNA sequence: TGCAGCGTTGATCGGACTAGCGGGACCCCAGATACGCAGTATTTT.

This clone was seen more than once but under ten times. The V and J genes are TRBV11-2 and TRBJ2-2; 10 nucleotides line up with TRBD2. CDR3 length: 16 residues. Trimming cost V 1 base and J 4 bases; bases outside gene matches: 3. Germline loops: CDR1 SGHAT, CDR2 FQNNGV. The CDR3 DNA reads TGTGCCAGCAGCTTAGCCTCTAGCGGGAGCACCGGGGAGCTGTTTTTT. Encoded protein: CASSLASSGSTGELFF.

This clone occurred a few times. V is TRBV14 and J is TRBJ2-7; a possible D gene is TRBD2 (6 bases). In germline, CDR1 is SGHDN, CDR2 FVKESK. Trimming took off 4 bases at V and 4 bases at J, with 11 bases between the two ends. The CDR3 length is 13 residues. Here the CDR3 reads CASSLRLVYEQYF. The CDR3, as DNA: TGTGCCAGCAGCCTACGACTAGTTTACGAGCAGTACTTC.